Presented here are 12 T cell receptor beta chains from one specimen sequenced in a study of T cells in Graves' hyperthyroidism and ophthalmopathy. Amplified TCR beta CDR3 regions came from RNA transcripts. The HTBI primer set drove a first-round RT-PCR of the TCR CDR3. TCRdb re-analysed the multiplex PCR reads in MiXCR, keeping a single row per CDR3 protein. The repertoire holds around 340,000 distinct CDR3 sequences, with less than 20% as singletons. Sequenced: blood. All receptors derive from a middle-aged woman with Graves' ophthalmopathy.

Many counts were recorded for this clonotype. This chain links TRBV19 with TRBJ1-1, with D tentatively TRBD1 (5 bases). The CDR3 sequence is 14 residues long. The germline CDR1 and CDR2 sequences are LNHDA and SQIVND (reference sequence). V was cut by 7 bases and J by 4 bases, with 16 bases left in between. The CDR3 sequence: CASTRTGAFTEAFF. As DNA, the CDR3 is TGTGCCAGTACCAGGACCGGGGCTTTCACTGAAGCTTTCTTT.

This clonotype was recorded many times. CDR3 residues: CASSARGSGNTIYF. CDR3 nucleotide sequence: TGTGCCAGCAGCGCCAGGGGATCTGGAAACACCATATATTTT. This chain joins TRBV7-2 and TRBJ1-3, with D possibly matching TRBD1 (6 bases). V lost 5 bases to trimming and J lost 1 base, with 9 bases between them. CDR3 length equals 14 residues. The germline V gene encodes CDR1 SGHTA and CDR2 FQGNSA.

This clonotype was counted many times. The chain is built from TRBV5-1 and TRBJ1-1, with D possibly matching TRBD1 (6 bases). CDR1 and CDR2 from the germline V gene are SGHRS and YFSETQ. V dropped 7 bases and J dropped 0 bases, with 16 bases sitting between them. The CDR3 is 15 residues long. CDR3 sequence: CASASSDRLNTEAFF. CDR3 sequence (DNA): TGCGCCAGCGCCTCCTCCGACAGGCTGAACACTGAAGCTTTCTTT.

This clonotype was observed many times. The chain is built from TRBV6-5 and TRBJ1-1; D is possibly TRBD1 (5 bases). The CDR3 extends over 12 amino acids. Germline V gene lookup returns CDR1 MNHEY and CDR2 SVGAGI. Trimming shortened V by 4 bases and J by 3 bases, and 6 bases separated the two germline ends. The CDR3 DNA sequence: TGTGCCAGCAGTTCAGGGCACACTGAAGCTTTCTTT. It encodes CASSSGHTEAFF.

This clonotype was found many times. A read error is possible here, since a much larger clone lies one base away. The DNA for the CDR3 is TGTGCCAGCGGCCCGACAGGGGTGGGCGAGCAGTACTTC. Amino acid sequence: CASGPTGVGEQYF. V gene TRBV28 combines with J gene TRBJ2-7; 8 bases are a match to TRBD1. Germline V gene sequence: CDR1 MDHEN, CDR2 SYDVKM. The J segment lost 6 bases and the V segment lost 8 bases, leaving 9 bases of the junction unmatched. The CDR3 is 13 residues long.

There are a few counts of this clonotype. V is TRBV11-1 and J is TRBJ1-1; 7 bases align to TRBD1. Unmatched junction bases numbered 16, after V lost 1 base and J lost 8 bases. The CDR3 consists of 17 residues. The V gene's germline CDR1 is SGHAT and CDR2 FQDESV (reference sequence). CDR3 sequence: CASSLDSGGRNVGEAFF. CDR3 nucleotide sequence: TGTGCCAGCAGCTTAGACTCAGGGGGGCGCAACGTCGGCGAAGCTTTCTTT.

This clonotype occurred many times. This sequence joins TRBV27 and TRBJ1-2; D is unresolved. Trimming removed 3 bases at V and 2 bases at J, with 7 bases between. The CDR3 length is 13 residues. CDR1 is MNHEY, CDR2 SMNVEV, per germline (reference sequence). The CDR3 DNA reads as TGTGCCAGCAGTTTCCAACAGAACTATGGCTACACCTTC. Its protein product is CASSFQQNYGYTF.

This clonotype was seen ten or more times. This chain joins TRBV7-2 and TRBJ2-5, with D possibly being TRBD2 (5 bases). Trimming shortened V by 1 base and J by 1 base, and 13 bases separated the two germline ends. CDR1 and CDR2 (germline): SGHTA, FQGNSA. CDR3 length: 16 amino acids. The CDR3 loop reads CASSLVSGKLQETQYF. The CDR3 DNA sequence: TGTGCCAGCAGCTTAGTTTCGGGGAAGCTCCAAGAGACCCAGTACTTC. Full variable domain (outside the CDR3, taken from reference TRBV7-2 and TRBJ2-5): GAGVSQSPSNKVTEKGKDVELRCDPISGHTALYWYRQSLGQGLEFLIYFQGNSAPDKSGLPSDRFSAERTGGSVSTLTIQRTQQEDSAVYLCASSLVSGKLQETQYFGPGTRLLVL.

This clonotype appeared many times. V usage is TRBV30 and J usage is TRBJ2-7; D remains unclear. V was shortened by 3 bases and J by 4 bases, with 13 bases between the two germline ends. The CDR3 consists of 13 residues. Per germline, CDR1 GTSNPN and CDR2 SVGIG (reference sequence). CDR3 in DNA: TGTGCCTGGAGCGGTGGGCCCATGTACGAGCAGTACTTC. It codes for CAWSGGPMYEQYF.

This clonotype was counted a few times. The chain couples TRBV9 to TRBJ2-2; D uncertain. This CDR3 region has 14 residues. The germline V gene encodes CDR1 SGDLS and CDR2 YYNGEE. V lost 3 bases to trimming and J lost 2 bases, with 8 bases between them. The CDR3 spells CASSGSRNTGELFF. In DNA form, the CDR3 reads TGTGCCAGCAGCGGGAGCAGAAACACCGGGGAGCTGTTTTTT.

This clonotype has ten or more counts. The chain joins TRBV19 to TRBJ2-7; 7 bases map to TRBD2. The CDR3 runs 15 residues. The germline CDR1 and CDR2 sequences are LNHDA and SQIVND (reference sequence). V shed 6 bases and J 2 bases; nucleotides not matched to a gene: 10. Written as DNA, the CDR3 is TGTGCCAGTAGCCGAACTAGCGAAGCCACCTACGAGCAGTACTTC. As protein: CASSRTSEATYEQYF. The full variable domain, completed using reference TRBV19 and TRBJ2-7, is DGGITQSPKYLFRKEGQNVTLSCEQNLNHDAMYWYRQDPGQGLRLIYYSQIVNDFQKGDIAEGYSVSREKKESFPLTVTSAQKNPTAFYLCASSRTSEATYEQYFGPGTRLTVT.

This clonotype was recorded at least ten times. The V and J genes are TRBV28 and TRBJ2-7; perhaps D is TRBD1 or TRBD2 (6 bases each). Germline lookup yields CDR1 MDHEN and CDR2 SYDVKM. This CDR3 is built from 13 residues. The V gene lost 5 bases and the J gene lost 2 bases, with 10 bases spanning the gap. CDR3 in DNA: TGTGCCAGCAGTCCCGGGGGCCCCTACGAGCAGTACTTC. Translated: CASSPGGPYEQYF. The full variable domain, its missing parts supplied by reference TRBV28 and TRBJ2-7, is DVKVTQSSRYLVKRTGEKVFLECVQDMDHENMFWYRQDPGLGLRLIYFSYDVKMKEKGDIPEGYSVSREKKERFSLILESASTNQTSMYLCASSPGGPYEQYFGPGTRLTVT.